These 8 T cell receptor beta chains were sequenced from one sample in a study of blood T cell repertoires in COVID-19. Generated by immunoSEQ multiplex PCR, the TCRdb table keeps only in-frame clones and is missing some. The table has more than 80,000 clones, around 87% seen once. The sample was peripheral blood. These receptors originate from a man aged 35-49 years with acute or convalescent COVID-19.

The chain is built from TRBV18 and TRBJ2-1; 9 bases are shared with TRBD2. The germline gives CDR1 KGHSH, CDR2 LQKENI. V lost 3 bases, J lost 0 bases, and 3 bases stayed unmatched. The CDR3 covers 16 residues. The CDR3 DNA reads TGTGCCAGCTCACCCAGGACTAGCGTCTCCTACAATGAGCAGTTCTTC. Protein sequence: CASSPRTSVSYNEQFF.

This chain uses TRBV4-2 with TRBJ2-2, with 10 bases aligning to TRBD1. CDR1 and CDR2 from the germline V gene are LGHNA and YNFKEQ. This CDR3 is built from 15 residues. V was clipped by 4 bases and J by 5 bases; unmatched bases: 4. The CDR3 region is CASSPGQGGTGELFF. Here the CDR3 DNA reads TGTGCCAGCAGCCCTGGACAGGGGGGGACCGGGGAGCTGTTTTTT.

The chain links TRBV19 to TRBJ1-5; maybe TRBD1 (6 bases). Germline V gene sequence: CDR1 LNHDA, CDR2 SQIVND (reference sequence). There are 16 residues in the CDR3. Trimming shortened V by 3 bases and J by 7 bases, and 19 bases separated the two germline ends. CDR3 DNA sequence: TGTGCCAGTAGTATCTTTGCGGGGGCAGGAGTCCAGCCCCAGCATTTT. Its protein product is CASSIFAGAGVQPQHF.

This chain connects TRBV9 to TRBJ1-4, with 7 positions matching TRBD1. J lost 5 bases, V lost 4 bases, and 11 bases had no gene match. Germline CDR1 is SGDLS and CDR2 is YYNGEE. This CDR3 contains 16 residues. DNA for the CDR3: TGTGCCAGCAGCCCCACGGAGACAGGGTGGAATGAAAAACTGTTTTTT. This gives the protein CASSPTETGWNEKLFF.

V gene TRBV7-9 combines with J gene TRBJ1-3; D not resolved. The V gene's germline CDR1 is SEHNR and CDR2 FQNEAQ (reference sequence). The CDR3 is made up of 16 amino acids. V was cut by 5 bases and J by 0 bases, with 14 bases left in between. The CDR3 here is CASSPTGGYSGNTIYF. The CDR3 DNA sequence: TGTGCCAGCAGCCCCACGGGTGGGTACTCTGGAAACACCATATATTTT.

This clone was counted a few times. The V and J genes are TRBV11-2 and TRBJ2-5, with 10 bases aligning to TRBD2. The CDR3 runs 16 residues. Germline lookup yields CDR1 SGHAT and CDR2 FQNNGV. V was pared by 5 bases and J by 5 bases, with 11 bases of the junction left unmatched. In nucleotides, the CDR3 is TGTGCCAGCAGCGGCCAGCGGGAGGGCCGGTTCGAGACCCAGTACTTC. Its translation: CASSGQREGRFETQYF.

The chain carries TRBV6-6 and TRBJ1-5, with 7 bases matching TRBD1. Unmatched junction bases numbered 9, after V lost 6 bases and J lost 7 bases. CDR1 and CDR2 (germline): MNHNY, SVGAGI (reference sequence). The CDR3 is 14 amino acids. DNA of the CDR3: TGTGCCAGCAGACCCCGACAGGGCTGGCAGCCCCAGCATTTT. Amino acids: CASRPRQGWQPQHF.

This clone was seen once. This chain connects TRBV15 to TRBJ1-3; no firm D call. V was shortened by 0 bases and J by 2 bases, with 11 bases between the two germline ends. The germline V gene has CDR1 LNHNV and CDR2 YYDKDF (reference sequence). There are 16 residues in the CDR3. The CDR3 spells CATSRDPWRTGNTIYF. The CDR3 coding sequence is TGTGCCACCAGCAGAGATCCATGGAGGACTGGAAACACCATATATTTT.